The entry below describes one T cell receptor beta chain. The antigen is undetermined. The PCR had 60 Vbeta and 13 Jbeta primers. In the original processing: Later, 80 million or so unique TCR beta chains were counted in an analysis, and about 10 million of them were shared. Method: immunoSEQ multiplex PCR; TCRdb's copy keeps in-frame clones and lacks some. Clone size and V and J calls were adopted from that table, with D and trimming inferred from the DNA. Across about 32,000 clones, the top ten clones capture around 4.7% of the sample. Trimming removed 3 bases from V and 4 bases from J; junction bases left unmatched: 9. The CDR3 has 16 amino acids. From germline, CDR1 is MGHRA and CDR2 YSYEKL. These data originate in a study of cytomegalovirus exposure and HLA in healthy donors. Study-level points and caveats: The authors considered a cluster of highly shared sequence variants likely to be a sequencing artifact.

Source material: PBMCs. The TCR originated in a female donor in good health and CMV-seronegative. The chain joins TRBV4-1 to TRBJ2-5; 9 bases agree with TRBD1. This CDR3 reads CASSHRDRAAGETQYF. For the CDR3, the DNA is TGCGCCAGCAGCCATAGGGACAGGGCAGCAGGAGAGACCCAGTACTTC.